Listed here are 10 T cell receptor beta chains from one sample, sequenced in a study of T cell responses to AZD1222 COVID-19 vaccine. The assay was immunoSEQ multiplex PCR, and TCRdb's table has in-frame clones only and misses some. The sample shows some 130,000 clones, roughly 88% of them seen only once. The source was peripheral blood, collected 28 days after the second AZD1222 dose. The receptors were sampled from an adult who received the AZD1222 COVID-19 vaccine.

This clone was recorded once. The chain has TRBV24-1 and TRBJ2-7; 8 positions match TRBD2. The CDR3 runs 15 residues. Germline V gene data show CDR1 as KGHDR and CDR2 as SFDVKD. With V trimmed by 6 bases and J by 6 bases, 12 bases remained unmatched. DNA of the CDR3: TGTGCCACCAGTCCCTCCCTAGCGGGCGACTCCGAGCAGTACTTC. It codes for CATSPSLAGDSEQYF.

The chain is built from TRBV30 and TRBJ1-6; D might be TRBD1 (6 bases). The germline V gene has CDR1 GTSNPN and CDR2 SVGIG (reference sequence). The length of the CDR3 is 16 residues. The V end was cut by 2 bases, the J end by 4 bases, with 15 bases between. CDR3 protein: CAWSIAGGLYNSPLHF. In DNA form, the CDR3 reads TGTGCCTGGAGTATAGCGGGGGGGCTGTATAATTCACCCCTCCACTTT.

This clone was seen just once. The V gene is TRBV19, the J gene TRBJ2-3; 8 positions agree with TRBD2. CDR1 is LNHDA and CDR2 is SQIVND in the germline V gene (reference sequence). The J segment lost 0 bases and the V segment lost 5 bases, leaving 7 bases of the junction unmatched. CDR3 length: 16 residues. Here the CDR3 DNA reads TGTGCCAGTAGTCCCAATAGCGGGATTAGCACAGATACGCAGTATTTT. Translation gives CASSPNSGISTDTQYF.

This chain joins TRBV27 and TRBJ2-1; 9 bases map to TRBD1. V dropped 0 bases and J dropped 10; count of bases not matched to a gene: 4. The CDR3 totals 14 residues. Germline V CDR1 and CDR2: MNHEY, SMNVEV (reference sequence). CDR3 loop: CASSLSTGGREQFF. The CDR3 DNA reads TGTGCCAGCAGTTTATCGACAGGGGGTAGGGAGCAGTTCTTC.

The gene calls are TRBV5-1 and TRBJ1-4; no reliable D call. The CDR3 covers 14 residues. The germline gives CDR1 SGHRS, CDR2 YFSETQ. Trimming took off 3 bases at V and 3 bases at J, with 9 bases between the two ends. This CDR3 reads CASSYSDPNEKLFF. CDR3 DNA sequence: TGCGCCAGCAGCTACAGCGACCCTAATGAAAAACTGTTTTTT.

A few counts support this clone. V and J are TRBV4-2 and TRBJ1-5; TRBD1 is a possible D gene (6 bases). The CDR3 is 14 residues long. Deletions cut 3 bases from V and 4 bases from J, with 10 bases between. Germline CDR1 and CDR2: LGHNA and YNFKEQ. For the CDR3, the DNA is TGTGCCAGCAGCCATGGGGGCAGAAATCAGCCCCAGCATTTT. It specifies CASSHGGRNQPQHF.

DNA of the CDR3: TGTGCCAGCAGCTTAATAGCGGGAAACTATGGCTACACCTTC. Translated: CASSLIAGNYGYTF. The chain has TRBV7-3 and TRBJ1-2; the D is unclear. CDR1 SGHTA and CDR2 FQGTGA come from the germline V gene. The CDR3 is 14 residues long. V was pared by 1 base and J by 2 bases, with 8 bases between.

This clone showed up just once. The chain employs TRBV7-6 and TRBJ1-6, with TRBD1 as a possible D gene (5 bases). V was clipped by 4 bases and J by 10 bases, with 11 bases between them. In germline, CDR1 is SGHVS, CDR2 FNYEAQ. The length of the CDR3 is 13 residues. CDR3 bases: TGTGCCAGCAGCTCAGGCTCAGGGTCACCCCTCCACTTT. It specifies CASSSGSGSPLHF.

The count of this clone is one. V gene TRBV29-1 combines with J gene TRBJ2-5; a weak D match, TRBD1 (5 bases). Trimming cost V 4 bases and J 2 bases, with 8 bases left between them. This CDR3 is 12 amino acids long. The germline CDR1 and CDR2 sequences are SQVTM and ANQGSEA. The DNA for the CDR3 is TGCAGCGTTGCTCAGGGACAAGAGACCCAGTACTTC. It translates to CSVAQGQETQYF.

V gene TRBV2 combines with J gene TRBJ1-4; TRBD1 matches 7 bases. Trimming took 5 bases from V and 5 from J; bases not matched to a gene: 5. From germline, CDR1 is SNHLY and CDR2 FYNNEI. The CDR3 loop spans 14 amino acids. The CDR3 here is CASSSGTENEKLFF. In DNA, the CDR3 is TGTGCCAGCAGTTCTGGGACAGAGAATGAAAAACTGTTTTTT.